The present entry profiles one TCR beta chain with its context. Its matching antigen is unknown. TCRdb's copy holds only in-frame clones and misses some; the assay was immunoSEQ multiplex PCR. Of roughly 140,000 clones in the sample, 90% are singletons; the top ten hold less than 2%. V was trimmed by 6 bases and J by 1 base, leaving 12 bases between them. Germline values: CDR1 WSHSY, CDR2 SAAADI. The CDR3 has 14 amino acids. The data were taken from a study of T cell responses to AZD1222 COVID-19 vaccine. General study points: Spike-wide vaccine-associated CD4 TCRs dominated at 160-218 and 743-854. Two AZD1222 doses significantly raised spike-specific TCR breadth and depth over controls.

The sequenced sample was peripheral blood, obtained on day 0 of AZD1222 vaccination. The sequence was obtained from an adult in good health. The chain recombines TRBV10-2 with TRBJ1-1, with TRBD1 as a possible D gene (5 bases). CDR3: CASRQGLQNTEAFF. The CDR3 DNA reads as TGCGCCAGCAGGCAGGGACTCCAGAACACTGAAGCTTTCTTT.